The 3 T cell receptor beta chains presented below share a single source sample, sequenced in a study of T cell responses to AZD1222 COVID-19 vaccine. Assay: immunoSEQ multiplex PCR; the TCRdb copy retains only in-frame clones and omits some. The table lists about 180,000 clones, approximately 90% of them singletons. This specimen consisted of peripheral blood, obtained 28 days after the second AZD1222 dose. The receptors derive from an adult who received the AZD1222 COVID-19 vaccine.

A single count supports this clone. This chain links TRBV28 with TRBJ1-1; 7 nucleotides match TRBD1. The CDR3 covers 15 residues. Germline V gene data show CDR1 as MDHEN and CDR2 as SYDVKM. V lost 7 bases and J lost 0; bases outside the gene matches: 8. The CDR3 DNA reads as TGTGCCAGCATCCGACTGACAGGGTTGAACACTGAAGCTTTCTTT. Amino acid sequence: CASIRLTGLNTEAFF.

The chain joins TRBV4-2 to TRBJ2-1, with 8 bases identical to TRBD2. The CDR3 covers 17 residues. The V gene end was trimmed by 0 bases and the J gene end by 3 bases; junction bases not matched to a gene: 7. The germline V gene has CDR1 LGHNA and CDR2 YNFKEQ. The CDR3 DNA follows: TGTGCCAGCAGCCAAGATCCTACTAGCGGAAGCTACAATGAGCAGTTCTTC. Its protein product is CASSQDPTSGSYNEQFF.

The V gene is TRBV5-1, the J gene TRBJ2-6; D gene ambiguous. Trimming took off 4 bases at V and 4 bases at J, with 15 bases between the two ends. Germline CDR1 and CDR2: SGHRS and YFSETQ. This CDR3 has 16 amino acids. CDR3 residues: CASSPTGLGGANVLTF. In DNA form, the CDR3 reads TGCGCCAGCAGCCCTACGGGCCTCGGGGGGGCCAACGTCCTGACTTTC.